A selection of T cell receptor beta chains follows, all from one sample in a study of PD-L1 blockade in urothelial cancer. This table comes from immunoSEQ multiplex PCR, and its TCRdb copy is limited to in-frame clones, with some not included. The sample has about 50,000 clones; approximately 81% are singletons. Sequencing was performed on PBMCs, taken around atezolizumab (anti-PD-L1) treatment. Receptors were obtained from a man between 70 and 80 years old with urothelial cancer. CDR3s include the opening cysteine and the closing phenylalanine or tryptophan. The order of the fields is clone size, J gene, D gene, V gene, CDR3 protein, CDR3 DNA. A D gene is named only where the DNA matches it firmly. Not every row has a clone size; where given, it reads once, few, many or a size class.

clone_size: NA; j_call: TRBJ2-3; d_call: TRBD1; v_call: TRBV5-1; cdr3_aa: CASSDWQGADTQYF; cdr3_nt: TGCGCCAGCAGCGACTGGCAGGGGGCAGATACGCAGTATTTT
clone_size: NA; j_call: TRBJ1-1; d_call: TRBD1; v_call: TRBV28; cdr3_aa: CASSSVGQVTNTEAFF; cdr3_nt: TGTGCCAGCAGTTCCGTAGGACAGGTTACGAACACTGAAGCTTTCTTT
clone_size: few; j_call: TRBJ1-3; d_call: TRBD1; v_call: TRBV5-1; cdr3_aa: CASSRRTGGGDTIYF; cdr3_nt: TGCGCCAGCAGCCGCCGGACAGGGGGCGGAGACACCATATATTTT
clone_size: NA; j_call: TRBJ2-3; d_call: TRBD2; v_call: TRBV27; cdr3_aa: CASMKRDPRGDTQYF; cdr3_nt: TGTGCCAGCATGAAGCGGGACCCCCGCGGGGATACGCAGTATTTT
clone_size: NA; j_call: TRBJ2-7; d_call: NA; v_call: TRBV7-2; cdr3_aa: CASSMGTASYEQYF; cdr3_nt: TGTGCCAGCAGCATGGGGACTGCCTCCTACGAGCAGTACTTC
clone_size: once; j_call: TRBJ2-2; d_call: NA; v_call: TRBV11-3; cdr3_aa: CASSLEEGTNTGELFF; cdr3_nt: TGTGCCAGCAGCTTAGAGGAGGGAACGAACACCGGGGAGCTGTTTTTT
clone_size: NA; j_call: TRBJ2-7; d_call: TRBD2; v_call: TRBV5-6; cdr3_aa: CASGLAGEQYF; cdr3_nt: TGTGCCAGCGGTTTAGCGGGGGAGCAGTACTTC
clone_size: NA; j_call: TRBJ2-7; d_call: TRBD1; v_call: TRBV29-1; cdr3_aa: CSVEGWGTGSYEQYF; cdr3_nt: TGCAGCGTTGAGGGGTGGGGGACAGGATCCTACGAGCAGTACTTC
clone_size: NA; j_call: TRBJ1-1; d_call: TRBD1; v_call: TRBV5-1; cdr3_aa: CASSLGQGFFPNTEAFF; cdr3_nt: TGCGCCAGCAGCCTCGGACAGGGTTTTTTTCCGAACACTGAAGCTTTCTTT
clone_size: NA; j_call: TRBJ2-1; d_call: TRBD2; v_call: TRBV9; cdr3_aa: CASSGYRLAGREQFF; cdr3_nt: TGTGCCAGCAGCGGCTATCGTCTAGCGGGCAGGGAGCAGTTCTTC
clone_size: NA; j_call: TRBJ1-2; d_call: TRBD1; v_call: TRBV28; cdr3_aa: CASSYILDRPYGYTF; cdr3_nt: TGTGCCAGCAGTTACATCCTGGACAGGCCCTATGGCTACACCTTC
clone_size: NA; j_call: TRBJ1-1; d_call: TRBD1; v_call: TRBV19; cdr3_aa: CASSTQQGAVTEAFF; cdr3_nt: TGTGCCAGTAGTACCCAACAGGGGGCGGTCACTGAAGCTTTCTTT
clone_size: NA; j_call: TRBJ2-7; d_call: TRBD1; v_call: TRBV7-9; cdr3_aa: CASSHSRDSRQQYF; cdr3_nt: TGTGCCAGCAGCCATTCCCGGGACAGTCGGCAGCAGTACTTC
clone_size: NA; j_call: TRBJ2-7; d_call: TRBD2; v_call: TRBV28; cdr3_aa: CAIPQGAPGSGTYEQYF; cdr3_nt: TGTGCCATTCCACAAGGGGCCCCTGGGAGCGGGACCTACGAGCAGTACTTC
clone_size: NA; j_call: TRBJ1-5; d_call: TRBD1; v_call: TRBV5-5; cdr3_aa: CASSIRDSSNQPQHF; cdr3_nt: TGTGCCAGCAGCATCCGGGACAGTAGCAATCAGCCCCAGCATTTT
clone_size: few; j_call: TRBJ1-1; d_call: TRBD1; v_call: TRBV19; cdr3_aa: CASSTTGNAEAFF; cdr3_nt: TGTGCCAGTAGTACGACAGGGAACGCTGAAGCTTTCTTT